The source of this T cell receptor (beta chain) is a study of cytomegalovirus exposure and HLA in healthy donors. This CDR3 is 15 amino acids long. CDR1 and CDR2 (germline): MDHEN, SYDVKM. V gave up 3 bases and J gave up 2 bases, with 10 bases separating them. This clone was seen just once. Primers included in the PCR were 60 Vbeta and 13 Jbeta primers. The repertoire was sequenced with immunoSEQ multiplex PCR; TCRdb's copy has only in-frame clones and lacks some. This table holds roughly 110,000 clones, around 61% found once. This TCR was recovered from a woman in her thirties in good health and CMV-seronegative. The chain carries TRBV28 and TRBJ2-2, with D maybe TRBD1 (5 bases). Sequencing was done on a sample of PBMCs. The DNA for the CDR3 is TGTGCCAGCAGTTTCGCAGGGATCAACACCGGGGAGCTGTTTTTT. Amino acids: CASSFAGINTGELFF.